The present T cell receptor beta chain was sequenced within a study of cytomegalovirus exposure and HLA in healthy donors. For the study at large: Samples from HLA-typed donors yielded 85 million to 95 million unique TCRs in an early data release. Overall study results and limits: Accurate predictions that matched the HLA-A and HLA-B alleles of most subjects were reportedly made from TCR beta sequences.

A multiplex PCR was run with 60 Vbeta primers and 13 Jbeta primers. Generated by immunoSEQ multiplex PCR, the TCRdb table keeps only in-frame clones and is missing some. This sample has about 270,000 clones, with about nine tenths found just once. This CDR3 contains 17 residues. From germline, CDR1 is SGHTA and CDR2 FQGNSA. Trimming at V came to 5 bases and at J to 2 bases, leaving 6 bases not matched to a gene. Details on this clone: Its antigen is unknown.

The chain carries TRBV7-2 and TRBJ2-7; 16 bases fit TRBD2. The source material was PBMCs. The receptor comes from a man aged 40-55 years in good health and CMV-seropositive. CDR3 region: CASSPGLAGGRAYEQYF. CDR3 DNA: TGTGCCAGCAGCCCGGGACTAGCGGGAGGGCGGGCCTACGAGCAGTACTTC.